This TCR beta chain stems from a study of cytomegalovirus exposure and HLA in healthy donors. The CDR3 totals 16 residues. Germline V CDR1 and CDR2: PRHDT, FYEKMQ (reference sequence). The V gene lost 0 bases and the J gene lost 8 bases, with 17 bases spanning the gap. Researchers ran the PCR with 60 Vbeta and 13 Jbeta primers. Only in-frame clones appear in the TCRdb table, and some are missing; sequencing was by immunoSEQ multiplex PCR. Its listing shows some 43,000 clones. The genes are TRBV13 and TRBJ2-1; a weak D match, TRBD2 (6 bases). Sequenced: PBMCs. The TCR was taken from a woman aged 25-40 years in good health and CMV-seronegative. The CDR3 reads CASSLGRRAVEYEQFF. The CDR3 DNA sequence: TGTGCCAGCAGCTTAGGTAGGAGGGCCGTTGAATATGAGCAGTTCTTC.